These 4 T cell receptor beta chains came from one sample sequenced in a study of cytomegalovirus exposure and HLA in healthy donors. This PCR relied on a set of 60 Vbeta primers and 13 Jbeta primers. The method was immunoSEQ multiplex PCR; TCRdb's version includes in-frame clones alone and lacks a portion of them. The sample carries about 150,000 clones, about 80% recorded once. Sequenced material: PBMCs. The receptors stem from a woman aged 40 to 55 in good health and CMV-seronegative.

In its sample, this clone was seen a few times. This chain uses TRBV23-1 with TRBJ2-3; 13 positions agree with TRBD2. TRBV23-1 qualifies as an ORF whose function is uncertain. V was pared by 1 base and J by 2 bases, with 3 bases of the junction left unmatched. The CDR3 has 17 residues. The CDR3 nucleotides read TGCGCCAGCAGTCAATGCGGGACTAGCGGGGACACAGATACGCAGTATTTT. It is translated as CASSQCGTSGDTDTQYF.

The V gene is TRBV5-6, the J gene TRBJ2-7, with D perhaps matching TRBD1 (6 bases). The CDR3 runs to 14 residues. With 4 bases removed from V and 3 bases from J, the gap between germline ends came to 14 bases. CDR1 is SGHDT and CDR2 is YYEEEE in the germline V gene. The CDR3, as DNA: TGTGCCAGCAGCCCAACGGGACACCTCTACGAGCAGTACTTC. Amino acid sequence: CASSPTGHLYEQYF.

The rearrangement uses TRBV10-1 and TRBJ2-2; 8 bases map to TRBD2. Unmatched junction bases numbered 9, after V lost 5 bases and J lost 1 base. CDR3 length: 17 amino acids. CDR1 and CDR2 (germline): WNHNN, SYGVQD (reference sequence). The CDR3 spells CASSYKFSGKNTGELFF. The CDR3 DNA sequence: TGCGCCAGCAGTTACAAATTTAGCGGGAAGAACACCGGGGAGCTGTTTTTT.

This clone appeared a few times. The chain uses TRBV7-3 and TRBJ2-2; D unresolved. Germline loops: CDR1 SGHTA, CDR2 FQGTGA. V lost 5 bases to trimming and J lost 4 bases, with 17 bases between them. The length of the CDR3 is 16 residues. The CDR3 reads CASSATGAQSTGELFF. The CDR3 region has the DNA TGTGCCAGCAGCGCTACCGGTGCACAGAGCACCGGGGAGCTGTTTTTT.